One and the same sample provided the 18 T cell receptor beta chains below, sequenced in a study of identical twins. TCRdb itself ran the 5' RACE reads through MiXCR, one entry per CDR3 protein. There are approximately 700,000 distinct CDR3 sequences in the sample; 15% to 20% occur only once, and less than 15% lies in the top ten. A further study also used this sample, focusing on T cells expressing NK-cell markers.

Sequencing used PBMCs. The receptors come from a woman between 18 and 30 years old in good health.

This clonotype appeared a few times. The rearrangement joins TRBV5-1 to TRBJ2-5; D not resolved. Germline V gene data show CDR1 as SGHRS and CDR2 as YFSETQ. The CDR3 covers 15 residues. The ends were cut back, 0 bases at V and 1 base at J, with 10 bases in the middle. CDR3 in amino acids: CASSLGASSQETQYF. DNA of the CDR3: TGCGCCAGCAGCTTGGGAGCGAGCAGCCAAGAGACCCAGTACTTC.

This clonotype has just a few counts. CDR3 DNA: TGTGCCAGCAGCCGACAGATGGTGGGTTCACCCCTCCACTTT. It specifies CASSRQMVGSPLHF. The chain carries TRBV5-4 and TRBJ1-6; D is possibly TRBD1 (5 bases). Trimming took 4 bases from V and 9 from J, leaving 14 bases between them. There are 14 residues in the CDR3. CDR1 is SGHNT, CDR2 YYREEE, per germline (reference sequence).

The V gene is TRBV3-1, the J gene TRBJ1-6; 11 bases fit TRBD1. CDR1 and CDR2 (germline): LGHDT, YNNKEL (reference sequence). J gave up 8 bases and V 4 bases, and 7 bases lay outside the gene matches. CDR3 length: 16 residues. DNA of the CDR3: TGTGCCAGCAGCCTAGGGACAGGGGGTATCTATTCACCCCTCCACTTT. It is translated as CASSLGTGGIYSPLHF. Full variable domain (rest looked up from reference TRBV3-1 and TRBJ1-6): DTAVSQTPKYLVTQMGNDKSIKCEQNLGHDTMYWYKQDSKKFLKIMFSYNNKELIINETVPNRFSPKSPDKAHLNLHINSLELGDSAVYFCASSLGTGGIYSPLHFGNGTRLTVT.

Points on this clonotype: The germline gene is not matched at one end of the junction; a read error may be the cause. V usage is TRBV12-3 or TRBV12-4 and J usage is TRBJ2-1; 12 bases fit TRBD1. CDR3 size: 16 residues. The DNA for the CDR3 is TGTGCCAGCAGCTTAGCCGGGACAGGGGGCCACAATGAGCAGTTCTTC. Translation gives CASSLAGTGGHNEQFF.

This clonotype was detected only a few times. The genes are TRBV20-1 and TRBJ2-2; 8 bases are shared with TRBD2. The V and J ends lost 3 bases and 5 bases, in that order; junction bases with no gene match: 5. The length of the CDR3 is 14 residues. Germline V CDR1 and CDR2: DFQATT, SNEGSKA (reference sequence). The DNA of the CDR3 is TGCAGTGCTAGGGCCACTAGCGGAACCGGGGAGCTGTTTTTT. It is translated as CSARATSGTGELFF.

A few counts support this clonotype. The chain links TRBV9 to TRBJ2-2; D remains unclear. This CDR3 has 14 amino acids. CDR1 and CDR2 from the germline V gene are SGDLS and YYNGEE. V dropped 4 bases and J dropped 2 bases, with 9 bases sitting between them. The CDR3 coding sequence is TGTGCCAGCAGCCTACGGCCTAACACCGGGGAGCTGTTTTTT. This translates into CASSLRPNTGELFF.

Only a few counts were recorded for this clonotype. The chain recombines TRBV10-2 with TRBJ2-1; no clear D gene. Per the germline V gene, CDR1 is WSHSY and CDR2 is SAAADI. This CDR3 is 14 amino acids long. Trimming pared 1 base from V and 1 base from J, leaving 5 bases between. As DNA, the CDR3 is TGCGCCAGCAGTGAGTATGTATCCTACAATGAGCAGTTCTTC. Amino acids: CASSEYVSYNEQFF.

The rearrangement uses TRBV15 and TRBJ2-7, with 10 bases matching TRBD2. CDR3 length equals 16 residues. From germline, CDR1 is LNHNV and CDR2 YYDKDF (reference sequence). V trimming: 3 bases; J trimming: 4 bases; junction bases outside the gene matches: 9. The CDR3 spells CATSSPSLAGTYEQYF. DNA of the CDR3: TGTGCCACCAGCAGCCCCTCACTAGCGGGGACTTACGAGCAGTACTTC.

The V call is TRBV6-2 or TRBV6-3, the J call TRBJ1-2; D gene ambiguous. This CDR3 is 15 amino acids long. The germline V gene encodes CDR1 MNHEY and CDR2 SVGEGT. Trimming left V 4 bases short and J 7 bases short, with 19 bases between. The CDR3 nucleotides are TGTGCCAGCAGTTTCGCCGGGCCCAAAAGAAGTGGCTACACCTTC. It codes for CASSFAGPKRSGYTF.

The CDR3 protein is CSARASGIIYNEQFF. The CDR3 nucleotides read TGCAGTGCTAGAGCTAGCGGAATCATCTACAATGAGCAGTTCTTC. The rearrangement joins TRBV20-1 to TRBJ2-1; 7 bases match TRBD2. CDR1 and CDR2 from the germline V gene are DFQATT and SNEGSKA (reference sequence). V trimming: 1 base; J trimming: 3 bases; junction bases outside the gene matches: 6. The CDR3 is 15 residues long.

The chain employs TRBV20-1 and TRBJ1-6, with D uncertain. Per the germline V gene, CDR1 is DFQATT and CDR2 is SNEGSKA (reference sequence). CDR3 length equals 13 residues. The germline V and J ends were trimmed by 6 bases and 0 bases, with 6 bases remaining between them. CDR3: CSAVSSYNSPLHF. The CDR3 DNA reads TGCAGTGCGGTGAGCTCCTATAATTCACCCCTCCACTTT.

The CDR3 nucleotides read TGCAGTGCTAGAGTGAGGGGGGGCTCCTACAATGAGCAGTTCTTC. It encodes CSARVRGGSYNEQFF. The chain uses TRBV20-1 and TRBJ2-1; D is possibly TRBD2 (7 bases). Trimming pared 1 base from V and 0 bases from J, leaving 10 bases between. Germline CDR1 DFQATT, CDR2 SNEGSKA (reference sequence). This CDR3 contains 15 residues.

There are a few counts of this clonotype. The rearrangement joins TRBV29-1 to TRBJ1-2, with unresolved D. Germline V gene data show CDR1 as SQVTM and CDR2 as ANQGSEA. V gave up 3 bases and J gave up 6 bases, with 8 bases separating them. CDR3 length equals 11 residues. The CDR3 reads CSVEVRDGYTF. CDR3 coding DNA: TGCAGCGTTGAGGTCCGGGATGGCTACACCTTC.

A few counts support this clonotype. This chain uses TRBV20-1 with TRBJ2-1; 8 bases agree with TRBD2. The CDR3 is made up of 12 amino acids. V was pared by 3 bases and J by 8 bases, with 3 bases of the junction left unmatched. The germline V gene encodes CDR1 DFQATT and CDR2 SNEGSKA (reference sequence). This chain's CDR3 is CSASGRGDEQFF. The CDR3 region has the DNA TGCAGTGCTAGCGGGCGGGGGGATGAGCAGTTCTTC.

This clonotype was detected a few times. The V gene is TRBV7-6, the J gene TRBJ2-2; D is undetermined. Germline CDR1 and CDR2: SGHVS and FNYEAQ. The length of the CDR3 is 13 residues. V lost 1 base to trimming and J lost 7 bases, with 7 bases between them. CDR3 nucleotides: TGTGCCAGCAGCTTAGATCTTATCGGGGAGCTGTTTTTT. Amino acid sequence: CASSLDLIGELFF.

The V gene is TRBV6-1, the J gene TRBJ1-6; a weak D match, TRBD1 (5 bases). Germline V gene data show CDR1 as MNHNS and CDR2 as SASEGT. The CDR3 is 14 residues long. V was cut by 8 bases and J by 3 bases, with 11 bases left in between. The CDR3 nucleotides are TGTGCCAGCGGTAGGGGCCTCTATAATTCACCCCTCCACTTT. Residues: CASGRGLYNSPLHF.

For the CDR3, the DNA is TGTGCCAGCCGACAAAATCAGGGGGTGTACGAGCAGTACTTC. Translating gives CASRQNQGVYEQYF. The chain is built from TRBV12-3 or TRBV12-4 and TRBJ2-7; the match to TRBD1 covers 7 bases. The CDR3 contains 14 residues. The V segment lost 8 bases and the J segment 4 bases; nucleotides outside the gene matches: 11.

V and J are TRBV7-2 and TRBJ2-7, with D maybe TRBD1 (6 bases). The V end lost 4 bases, the J end lost 3 bases, and 10 bases lay between the germline ends. The CDR3 is 13 residues long. Germline assignment: CDR1 SGHTA and CDR2 FQGNSA. For the CDR3, the DNA is TGTGCCAGCAGCTCGCAGGGGATCTACGAGCAGTACTTC. This translates into CASSSQGIYEQYF.